A single sample is the source of the 27 T cell receptor beta chains below, sequenced in a study of T cell changes during pregnancy in multiple sclerosis. TCRdb keeps only in-frame clones here, not all; method: immunoSEQ multiplex PCR. The table lists under 95,000 clones, around 94% of them singletons. The sample here was peripheral blood, taken in the second trimester of pregnancy. The source is a female donor in good health, enrolled as a control in a pregnancy study.

This rearrangement joins TRBV7-9 to TRBJ2-2; perhaps TRBD1 as D (6 bases). The V gene lost 5 bases and the J gene lost 4 bases, with 17 bases spanning the gap. This CDR3 has 16 residues. The V gene's germline CDR1 is SEHNR and CDR2 FQNEAQ (reference sequence). The CDR3 loop is CASSPRGTWGTGELFF. As DNA, the CDR3 is TGTGCCAGCAGCCCGAGGGGGACGTGGGGCACCGGGGAGCTGTTTTTT.

The CDR3, as DNA: TGTGCCACCAGCAGAGGGGGCTCGGGACTAGCCGACGAGCAGTTCTTC. Protein: CATSRGGSGLADEQFF. V gene TRBV15 combines with J gene TRBJ2-1, with TRBD2 matching over 9 bases. This CDR3 is built from 16 residues. J lost 10 bases, V lost 1 base, and 11 bases had no gene match. Germline V gene data show CDR1 as LNHNV and CDR2 as YYDKDF (reference sequence).

This sequence joins TRBV6-1 and TRBJ2-6; D is unresolved. The CDR3 loop spans 13 amino acids. Germline CDR1 and CDR2: MNHNS and SASEGT. Trimming took off 6 bases at V and 3 bases at J, with 6 bases between the two ends. The DNA of the CDR3 is TGTGCCAGCAGCCACAGTGGGGCCAACGTCCTGACTTTC. It yields the protein CASSHSGANVLTF.

The chain has TRBV4-1 and TRBJ2-7; 8 bases align to TRBD1. The trim removed 2 bases at V and 5 bases at J, leaving 11 bases unmatched. Germline V CDR1 and CDR2: MGHRA, YSYEKL. This CDR3 spans 16 amino acids. The CDR3 region is CASSQTLSTGEDEQYF. The DNA for the CDR3 is TGCGCCAGCAGCCAAACCCTCTCGACAGGGGAGGACGAGCAGTACTTC.

This clone was picked up one time. This chain links TRBV7-2 with TRBJ2-5; 7 bases align to TRBD1. The germline CDR1 and CDR2 sequences are SGHTA and FQGNSA. V was pared by 5 bases and J by 12 bases, with 9 bases of the junction left unmatched. This CDR3 contains 12 residues. The CDR3 protein is CASSPLRQGEYF. In DNA, the CDR3 is TGTGCCAGCAGCCCACTCCGACAGGGCGAGTACTTC.

CDR3 in amino acids: CASSFDREETQYF. The CDR3 DNA reads as TGTGCCAGCAGCTTTGACAGGGAAGAGACCCAGTACTTC. V gene TRBV5-5 combines with J gene TRBJ2-5; the match to TRBD1 covers 7 bases. The CDR3 totals 13 residues. Looked up from germline, CDR1 is SGHKS and CDR2 is YYEKEE (reference sequence). Trimming cost V 2 bases and J 3 bases; bases outside gene matches: 1.

This rearrangement joins TRBV14 to TRBJ2-7; TRBD2 matches 13 bases. Germline V CDR1 and CDR2: SGHDN, FVKESK. Unmatched junction bases numbered 3, after V lost 5 bases and J lost 2 bases. This CDR3 comprises 15 residues. The CDR3 is CASSEGLAGPYEQYF. For the CDR3, the DNA is TGTGCCAGCAGCGAGGGACTAGCGGGACCCTACGAGCAGTACTTC.

This chain connects TRBV18 to TRBJ2-1; TRBD2 might be the D (5 bases). Germline V CDR1 and CDR2: KGHSH, LQKENI. There are 16 residues in the CDR3. The V end lost 3 bases, the J end lost 5 bases, and 17 bases lay between the germline ends. The CDR3 loop is CASSPSSVFLNNEQFF. In nucleotides, the CDR3 is TGTGCCAGCTCACCCAGTAGCGTATTCCTGAACAATGAGCAGTTCTTC.

CDR3 sequence reads: CASSRSPNGNTEAFF. In nucleotides, the CDR3 is TGTGCCAGCTCGAGATCGCCAAATGGGAACACTGAAGCTTTCTTT. This sequence joins TRBV18 and TRBJ1-1; D not certain. The CDR3 contains 15 residues. Trimming pared 6 bases from V and 1 base from J, leaving 15 bases between. Germline CDR1 is KGHSH and CDR2 is LQKENI.

The chain carries TRBV7-8 and TRBJ2-2; D possibly corresponds to TRBD1 (6 bases). This CDR3 is built from 14 residues. The germline V gene has CDR1 SGHVS and CDR2 FQNEAQ. Trimming cost V 5 bases and J 5 bases, with 12 bases left between them. In nucleotides, the CDR3 is TGTGCCAGCAGCCCTGACCAGGGGACCGGGGAGCTGTTTTTT. It translates to CASSPDQGTGELFF.

The chain combines TRBV11-2 with TRBJ2-7; no clear D gene. Trimming stripped 1 base from V and 2 bases from J, with 18 bases between. The CDR3 spans 17 residues. CDR1 and CDR2 from the germline V gene are SGHAT and FQNNGV. CDR3 amino acids: CASSLVRNRPLPYEQYF. The CDR3 DNA follows: TGTGCCAGCAGCTTAGTTCGGAACAGACCCTTACCCTACGAGCAGTACTTC.

The chain carries TRBV11-2 and TRBJ2-7; a weak D match, TRBD1 (5 bases). The V gene's germline CDR1 is SGHAT and CDR2 FQNNGV. V lost 5 bases, J lost 3 bases, and 20 bases lay in between. This CDR3 spans 16 amino acids. The CDR3 nucleotides read TGTGCCAGCAGCCACCTAGGGCAGGGCCCCGTCTACGAGCAGTACTTC. Protein sequence: CASSHLGQGPVYEQYF.

V is TRBV28 and J is TRBJ1-1, with 7 bases aligning to TRBD1. This CDR3 region has 14 residues. The ends lost 2 bases at V and 5 bases at J; junction bases unmatched: 5. In germline, CDR1 is MDHEN, CDR2 SYDVKM. The CDR3 reads CASSLTRGSTEAFF. The CDR3 coding sequence is TGTGCCAGCAGTTTAACCAGGGGGAGTACTGAAGCTTTCTTT.

For the CDR3, the DNA is TGTGCCAGCTCCCTAGGGAGTAACTATGGCTACACCTTC. This codes for CASSLGSNYGYTF. The V gene is TRBV27, the J gene TRBJ1-2, with D hard to call. CDR3 size: 13 residues. Trimming took 8 bases from V and 1 from J, leaving 11 bases between them. Germline V CDR1 and CDR2: MNHEY, SMNVEV (reference sequence).

J is TRBJ2-1 and V is TRBV5-1; no reliable D call. CDR3 size: 12 residues. Trimming removed 4 bases from V and 9 bases from J, with 11 bases in between. Germline CDR1 and CDR2: SGHRS and YFSETQ. CDR3 in amino acids: CASSQPDSEQFF. In nucleotides, the CDR3 is TGCGCCAGCAGCCAACCCGATAGTGAGCAGTTCTTC.

The V call is TRBV6-5, the J call TRBJ1-3, with no clear D. The CDR3 runs 15 residues. Germline loops: CDR1 MNHEY, CDR2 SVGAGI. The germline V and J ends were trimmed by 2 bases and 2 bases, with 10 bases remaining between them. The CDR3, as DNA: TGTGCCAGCAGTTACCGGCAGGCAACTGGAAACACCATATATTTT. Translated, it gives CASSYRQATGNTIYF.

The V call is TRBV11-2, the J call TRBJ1-5, with 7 bases that match TRBD1. CDR3 length: 13 amino acids. V shed 5 bases and J 10 bases; nucleotides not matched to a gene: 8. Germline-derived CDR1 and CDR2 are SGHAT and FQNNGV. The CDR3: CASSLNDRAPQHF. The CDR3 DNA reads as TGTGCCAGCAGCCTGAATGACAGGGCCCCCCAGCATTTT. The full variable domain, completed using reference TRBV11-2 and TRBJ1-5, is EAGVAQSPRYKIIEKRQSVAFWCNPISGHATLYWYQQILGQGPKLLIQFQNNGVVDDSQLPKDRFSAERLKGVDSTLKIQPAKLEDSAVYLCASSLNDRAPQHFGDGTRLSIL.

The J gene is TRBJ2-1, the V gene TRBV5-1; TRBD2 agrees at 9 bases. Germline CDR1 reads SGHRS; CDR2 reads YFSETQ. The CDR3 extends over 15 amino acids. V trimming: 0 bases; J trimming: 6 bases; junction bases outside the gene matches: 4. CDR3 nucleotides: TGCGCCAGCAGCTTGGCAGGGACTAGCTTCAATGAGCAGTTCTTC. Translation gives CASSLAGTSFNEQFF.

The V and J genes are TRBV27 and TRBJ2-7; 7 bases match TRBD1. Per germline, CDR1 MNHEY and CDR2 SMNVEV (reference sequence). The CDR3 has 15 residues. Trimming removed 5 bases from V and 4 bases from J; junction bases left unmatched: 11. In nucleotides, the CDR3 is TGTGCCAGCAGTCCAGGGGCCGGACAGGTTTACGAGCAGTACTTC. The encoded protein is CASSPGAGQVYEQYF.

The CDR3 spells CASTVADTQYF. CDR3 nucleotide sequence: TGTGCCAGCACGGTCGCAGATACGCAGTATTTT. The chain employs TRBV6-1 and TRBJ2-3, with D hard to call. V gave up 7 bases and J gave up 4 bases, with 6 bases separating them. CDR3 length: 11 residues. Germline CDR1 reads MNHNS; CDR2 reads SASEGT.

This clone has just one count. The rearrangement links TRBV6-6 to TRBJ1-4; 8 bases map to TRBD1. The CDR3 is 15 amino acids. CDR1 is MNHNY, CDR2 SVGAGI, per germline (reference sequence). Trimming at V came to 6 bases and at J to 7 bases, leaving 10 bases not matched to a gene. As DNA, the CDR3 is TGTGCCAGCAGATCCCGGGGGACAGGTCCTGAAAAACTGTTTTTT. Its protein is CASRSRGTGPEKLFF.

This chain connects TRBV6-5 to TRBJ1-3, with D unclear. Trimming took off 0 bases at V and 4 bases at J, with 7 bases between the two ends. The CDR3 runs to 14 residues. The germline gives CDR1 MNHEY, CDR2 SVGAGI. CDR3 in DNA: TGTGCCAGCAGTTACTCGAGGGCCGGAAACACCATATATTTT. Amino acids: CASSYSRAGNTIYF.

The V call is TRBV28, the J call TRBJ1-2, with 10 bases lining up with TRBD1. Germline V gene lookup returns CDR1 MDHEN and CDR2 SYDVKM. CDR3 length: 15 residues. Losses at the gene ends were 2 bases for V and 5 bases for J; bases not matched to a gene: 5. In DNA form, the CDR3 reads TGTGCCAGCAGTTTAAGACAGGGGGCGGAATATGGCTACACCTTC. Translation: CASSLRQGAEYGYTF.

The V gene is TRBV2, the J gene TRBJ1-1, with D uncertain. V was shortened by 8 bases and J by 4 bases, with 17 bases between the two germline ends. Germline values: CDR1 SNHLY, CDR2 FYNNEI. This CDR3 is built from 14 residues. Written as DNA, the CDR3 is TGTGCCAGCGGCATAGGGAGGGTGGCCACTGAAGCTTTCTTT. Translation: CASGIGRVATEAFF.

V is TRBV6-4 and J is TRBJ2-7; D is ambiguous. The CDR3 runs 16 residues. V lost 3 bases and J 4 bases, leaving 19 bases between the germline ends. Germline V gives CDR1 MRHNA, CDR2 SNTAGT. In nucleotides, the CDR3 is TGTGCCAGCAGTGATCGGGTGCGGTTCCCGCCTTACGAGCAGTACTTC. Its translation is CASSDRVRFPPYEQYF.

The chain has TRBV28 and TRBJ2-1, with D possibly matching TRBD2 (6 bases). The V end lost 1 base, the J end lost 0 bases, and 19 bases lay between the germline ends. The CDR3 totals 19 residues. Germline V gene data show CDR1 as MDHEN and CDR2 as SYDVKM. CDR3 sequence (DNA): TGTGCCAGCAGTTTATACCCTGTACCCACTAGCTCCTCCTACAATGAGCAGTTCTTC. Translating gives CASSLYPVPTSSSYNEQFF.

The chain links TRBV7-2 to TRBJ2-7; tentative D call: TRBD1 (6 bases). Germline-derived CDR1 and CDR2 are SGHTA and FQGNSA. The length of the CDR3 is 14 residues. The germline V and J ends were trimmed by 2 bases and 2 bases, with 10 bases remaining between them. Here the CDR3 DNA reads TGTGCCAGCAGCTTACGGACAGATGCCTACGAGCAGTACTTC. Its translation: CASSLRTDAYEQYF.